Below are 6 T cell receptor beta chains sequenced from a single sample in a study of shared clonotypes between healthy human individuals. Libraries were prepared by immunoSEQ multiplex PCR; TCRdb keeps only in-frame clonotypes and omits some of them. Among over a million clones listed, roughly 96% were seen once. Material: naive CD4+ T cells sorted from blood. The subset: CD45RA+ positively selected. These receptor sequences come from a man in his thirties or forties in good health.

This rearrangement joins TRBV5-1 to TRBJ1-6, with D possibly being TRBD1 (6 bases). Germline-derived CDR1 and CDR2 are SGHRS and YFSETQ. This CDR3 is built from 17 residues. Trimming stripped 4 bases from V and 7 bases from J, with 21 bases between. CDR3 DNA sequence: TGCGCCAGCAGCATTGAGGCGTGGGGGCGCGAAAATTCACCCCTCCACTTT. It yields the protein CASSIEAWGRENSPLHF.

This rearrangement joins TRBV6-5 to TRBJ2-2; 8 positions match TRBD2. The germline CDR1 and CDR2 sequences are MNHEY and SVGAGI. V lost 2 bases and J lost 8; bases outside the gene matches: 7. This CDR3 region has 15 residues. CDR3 DNA sequence: TGTGCCAGCAGTTACCCACCAGTAGCGGGAGGGGAGCTGTTTTTT. Protein sequence: CASSYPPVAGGELFF.

The J gene is TRBJ2-5, the V gene TRBV5-4; tentative D call: TRBD1 (6 bases). The V gene's germline CDR1 is SGHNT and CDR2 YYREEE (reference sequence). V was shortened by 2 bases and J by 5 bases, with 13 bases between the two germline ends. This CDR3 comprises 14 residues. The CDR3 region has the DNA TGTGCCAGCAGCTTCAGGGGTTTAGGGGAGACCCAGTACTTC. Protein sequence: CASSFRGLGETQYF.

This clone has only one observation. The same CDR3 also results from other DNA sequences found in this sample. The V call is TRBV7-6, the J call TRBJ2-7; D possibly corresponds to TRBD1 (6 bases). Trimming removed 1 base at V and 1 base at J, with 8 bases between. Germline lookup yields CDR1 SGHVS and CDR2 FNYEAQ. This CDR3 is 14 amino acids long. The DNA of the CDR3 is TGTGCCAGCAGCTTAGGAACAGGGTCCTACGAGCAGTACTTC. This codes for CASSLGTGSYEQYF. The complete variable domain, with remaining parts taken from reference TRBV7-6 and TRBJ2-7, reads GAGVSQSPRYKVTKRGQDVALRCDPISGHVSLYWYRQALGQGPEFLTYFNYEAQQDKSGLPNDRFSAERPEGSISTLTIQRTEQRDSAMYRCASSLGTGSYEQYFGPGTRLTVT.

The DNA of the CDR3 is TGCGCCAGCAGTGAGTACGGGGGGCAGGCAGATACGCAGTATTTT. Protein product: CASSEYGGQADTQYF. V usage is TRBV10-1 and J usage is TRBJ2-3, with D possibly matching TRBD2 (7 bases). V lost 1 base and J lost 4, with 12 bases in between. Germline lookup yields CDR1 WNHNN and CDR2 SYGVQD (reference sequence). The CDR3 has 15 residues.

The chain recombines TRBV5-6 with TRBJ2-5, with 12 positions matching TRBD1. Germline lookup yields CDR1 SGHDT and CDR2 YYEEEE. The CDR3 has 16 residues. V was pared by 1 base and J by 4 bases, with 5 bases of the junction left unmatched. CDR3 protein: CASSLYRDRGRETQYF. CDR3 coding DNA: TGTGCCAGCAGCTTGTACCGGGACAGGGGGCGAGAGACCCAGTACTTC.